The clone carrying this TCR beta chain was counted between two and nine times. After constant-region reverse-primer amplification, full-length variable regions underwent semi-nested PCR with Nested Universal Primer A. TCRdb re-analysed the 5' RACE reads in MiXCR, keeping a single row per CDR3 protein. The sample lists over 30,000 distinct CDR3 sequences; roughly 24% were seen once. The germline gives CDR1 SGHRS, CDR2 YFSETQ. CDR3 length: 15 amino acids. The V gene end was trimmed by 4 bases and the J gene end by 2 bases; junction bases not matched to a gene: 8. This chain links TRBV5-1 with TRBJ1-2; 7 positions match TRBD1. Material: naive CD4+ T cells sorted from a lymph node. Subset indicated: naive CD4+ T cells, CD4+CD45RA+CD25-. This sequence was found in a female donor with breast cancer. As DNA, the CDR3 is TGCGCCAGCAGCGGGGGGGACAGACTGAACTATGGCTACACCTTC. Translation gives CASSGGDRLNYGYTF.